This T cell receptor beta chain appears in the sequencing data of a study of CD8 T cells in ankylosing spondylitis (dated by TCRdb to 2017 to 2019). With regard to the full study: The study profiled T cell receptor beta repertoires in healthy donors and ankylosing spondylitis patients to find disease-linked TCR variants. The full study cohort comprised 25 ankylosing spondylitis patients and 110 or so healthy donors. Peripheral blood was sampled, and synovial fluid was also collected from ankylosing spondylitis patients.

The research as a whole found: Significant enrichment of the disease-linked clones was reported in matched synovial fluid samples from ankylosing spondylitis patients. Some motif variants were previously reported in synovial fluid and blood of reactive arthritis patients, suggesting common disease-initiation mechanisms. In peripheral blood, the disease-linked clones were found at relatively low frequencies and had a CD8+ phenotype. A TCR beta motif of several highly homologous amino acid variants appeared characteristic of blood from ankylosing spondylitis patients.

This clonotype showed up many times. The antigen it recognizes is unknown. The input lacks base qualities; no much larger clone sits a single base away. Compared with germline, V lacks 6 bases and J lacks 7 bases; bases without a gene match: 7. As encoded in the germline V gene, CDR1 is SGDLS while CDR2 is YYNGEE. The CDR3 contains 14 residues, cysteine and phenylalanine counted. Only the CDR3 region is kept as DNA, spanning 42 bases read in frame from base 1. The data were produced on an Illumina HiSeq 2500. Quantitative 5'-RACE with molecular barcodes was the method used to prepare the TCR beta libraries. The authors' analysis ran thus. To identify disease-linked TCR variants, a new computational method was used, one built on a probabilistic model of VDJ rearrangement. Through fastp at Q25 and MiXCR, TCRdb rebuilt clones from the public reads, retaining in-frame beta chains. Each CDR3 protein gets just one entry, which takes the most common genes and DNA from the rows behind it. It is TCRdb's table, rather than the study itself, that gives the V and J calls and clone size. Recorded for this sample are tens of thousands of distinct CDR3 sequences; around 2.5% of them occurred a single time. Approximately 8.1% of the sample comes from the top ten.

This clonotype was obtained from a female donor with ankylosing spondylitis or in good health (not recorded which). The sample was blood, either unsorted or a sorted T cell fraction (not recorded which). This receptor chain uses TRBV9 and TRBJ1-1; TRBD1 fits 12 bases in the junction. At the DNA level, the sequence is TGTGCCAGCACCCCGGGACAGGGGGCCGGTGAAGCTTTCTTT. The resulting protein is CASTPGQGAGEAFF. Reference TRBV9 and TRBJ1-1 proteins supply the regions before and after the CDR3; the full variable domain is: DSGVTQTPKHLITATGQRVTLRCSPRSGDLSVYWYQQSLDQGLQFLIQYYNGEERAKGNILERFSAQQFPDLHSELNLSSLELGDSALYFCASTPGQGAGEAFFGQGTRLTVV.